This TCR beta chain was observed in a study of T cell responses to AZD1222 COVID-19 vaccine. Study-level information: Both about-4-week and about-12-week second-dose recipients were combined. Findings and limits, study-wide: The study found Spike-specific TCR breadth and depth rose after two AZD1222 doses. Samples come after the peak T cell response, not at day 14.

The protocol was immunoSEQ multiplex PCR, while the TCRdb copy is restricted to in-frame clones and leaves out a portion. This sample carries more than 85,000 clones, 87% of them seen once, and the ten largest clones take 4.5% to 5.5%. About this clone: The antigen is undetermined.

This CDR3 region has 15 residues. Germline V gene data show CDR1 as SGHVS and CDR2 as FQNEAQ. Germline trimming cut 4 bases from V and 3 bases from J; bases unmatched to any gene: 5. Source: peripheral blood, taken on day 0 of AZD1222 vaccination. The source is an adult in good health. This rearrangement joins TRBV7-8 to TRBJ2-1, with 8 bases matching TRBD2. The CDR3 sequence: CASSSREGGYNEQFF. CDR3 DNA: TGTGCCAGCAGCTCCCGGGAGGGCGGCTACAATGAGCAGTTCTTC.